The clone carrying this T cell receptor beta chain has a count of ten or more. The antigen remains undetermined. The entry originates in a study of T cells after yellow fever vaccination. Study-level information: The SMART-Seq v4 Ultra Low Input method served to prepare the low-cell-number fractions.

Overall study results and limits: Abundant bulk-derived clonotypes could contaminate FACS-sorted repertoires.

In TCRdb, the 5' RACE reads were re-called with MiXCR into one record per CDR3 protein. The table records some 340,000 distinct CDR3 sequences, 9.5% to 12% of them present only once. V lost 8 bases and J lost 0, with 11 bases in between. Germline-derived CDR1 and CDR2 are KGHDR and SFDVKD. The CDR3 runs 14 residues. The chain employs TRBV24-1 and TRBJ2-3; D perhaps matches TRBD1 (5 bases). The sequence derives from a man aged 18 to 29 who received the YFV17D yellow fever vaccine. The specimen comprised CD4+ T cells sorted from PBMCs, sampled 45 days after the yellow fever booster vaccination. The CDR3 DNA reads as TGTGCCACCAAGGACATCTCTAGCACAGATACGCAGTATTTT. It yields the protein CATKDISSTDTQYF.